The next 14 T cell receptor beta chains were all read from a single sample in a study of OX40 agonist ivuxolimab in advanced cancers. Clones were read by immunoSEQ multiplex PCR, and TCRdb kept only the in-frame ones, dropping some. The sample comprises 65,000 to 95,000 clones, 90% to 95% of which are singletons, and 2.3% rests with the top ten. The source was CD4+ or CD8+ T cells sorted from blood, collected in a trial of the OX40 agonist ivuxolimab. These receptors were taken from an adult with an advanced solid tumor such as melanoma, head and neck, liver or kidney cancer.

The rearrangement uses TRBV27 and TRBJ1-3; D is ambiguous. Trimming removed 4 bases at V and 4 bases at J, with 17 bases between. The CDR3 sequence is 16 residues long. Per germline, CDR1 MNHEY and CDR2 SMNVEV (reference sequence). The chain's CDR3 is CASSSLGGNPGNTIYF. Here the CDR3 DNA reads TGTGCCAGCAGTTCCCTCGGAGGAAATCCAGGAAACACCATATATTTT.

This clone was detected only a few times. The gene calls are TRBV30 and TRBJ1-1; D unclear. The length of the CDR3 is 13 residues. With 3 bases removed from V and 5 bases from J, the gap between germline ends came to 13 bases. Per the germline V gene, CDR1 is GTSNPN and CDR2 is SVGIG (reference sequence). CDR3 DNA sequence: TGTGCCTGGAGAGCGGCCGTGGGGACTGAAGCTTTCTTT. Translating it yields CAWRAAVGTEAFF.

V gene TRBV5-6 combines with J gene TRBJ2-3; a possible D gene is TRBD2 (6 bases). V was cut by 2 bases and J by 5 bases, with 9 bases left in between. Germline-derived CDR1 and CDR2 are SGHDT and YYEEEE. This CDR3 is built from 13 residues. CDR3 coding DNA: TGTGCCAGCAGCTTCAACGGGGGAGATACGCAGTATTTT. Translated, it gives CASSFNGGDTQYF. The full variable domain, in which reference TRBV5-6 and TRBJ2-3 provide the parts outside the CDR3, is DAGVTQSPTHLIKTRGQQVTLRCSPKSGHDTVSWYQQALGQGPQFIFQYYEEEERQRGNFPDRFSGHQFPNYSSELNVNALLLGDSALYLCASSFNGGDTQYFGPGTRLTVL.

The chain combines TRBV11-3 with TRBJ2-3; 8 nucleotides align to TRBD1. V lost 1 base and J lost 2; bases outside the gene matches: 2. The CDR3 is made up of 15 amino acids. Germline CDR1 is SGHNT and CDR2 is YENEEA. CDR3 DNA: TGTGCCAGCAGCTTAGGGACAGGGTACACAGATACGCAGTATTTT. This translates into CASSLGTGYTDTQYF. Variable domain in full (rest from reference TRBV11-3 and TRBJ2-3): EAGVVQSPRYKIIEKKQPVAFWCNPISGHNTLYWYLQNLGQGPELLIRYENEEAVDDSQLPKDRFSAERLKGVDSTLKIQPAELGDSAVYLCASSLGTGYTDTQYFGPGTRLTVL.

The chain couples TRBV7-9 to TRBJ1-2, with unresolved D. Trimming pared 5 bases from V and 7 bases from J, leaving 11 bases between. The CDR3 sequence is 12 residues long. CDR1 is SEHNR, CDR2 FQNEAQ, per germline (reference sequence). The CDR3 protein is CASSRGVSGYTF. CDR3 bases: TGTGCCAGCAGCCGCGGGGTCTCTGGCTACACCTTC.

The chain is built from TRBV28 and TRBJ1-5; 7 nucleotides match TRBD1. The CDR3 length is 13 residues. Germline V lookup: CDR1 MDHEN, CDR2 SYDVKM. Trimming cost V 3 bases and J 7 bases; bases outside gene matches: 3. This CDR3 reads CASSFTGVQPQHF. The CDR3 DNA is TGTGCCAGCAGTTTTACAGGGGTCCAGCCCCAGCATTTT.

The chain links TRBV7-2 to TRBJ1-2; D might be TRBD1 (5 bases). The germline CDR1 and CDR2 sequences are SGHTA and FQGNSA. The CDR3 has 14 residues. Trimming left V 5 bases short and J 0 bases short, with 10 bases between. The CDR3 protein is CASSRRQSNYGYTF. CDR3 DNA: TGTGCCAGCAGCCGAAGACAGTCTAACTATGGCTACACCTTC.

The rearrangement links TRBV5-1 to TRBJ2-6; 7 bases are a match to TRBD1. CDR3 length: 14 residues. Trimming at V came to 9 bases and at J to 2 bases, leaving 5 bases not matched to a gene. From germline, CDR1 is SGHRS and CDR2 YFSETQ. The CDR3 DNA is TGCGCCACCCGACAGGGCCCTGGGGCCAACGTCCTGACTTTC. It yields the protein CATRQGPGANVLTF. Full variable domain (rest looked up from reference TRBV5-1 and TRBJ2-6): KAGVTQTPRYLIKTRGQQVTLSCSPISGHRSVSWYQQTPGQGLQFLFEYFSETQRNKGNFPGRFSGRQFSNSRSEMNVSTLELGDSALYLCATRQGPGANVLTFGAGSRLTVL.

CDR3 nucleotides: TGTGCCAGCAGCCCTACTTTGGATGAGCAGTTCTTC. Amino acid sequence: CASSPTLDEQFF. The gene calls are TRBV11-3 and TRBJ2-1; D is unclear. CDR1 and CDR2 (germline): SGHNT, YENEEA. The CDR3 extends over 12 amino acids. The V end lost 5 bases, the J end lost 8 bases, and 10 bases lay between the germline ends.

The rearrangement uses TRBV7-2 and TRBJ2-7; 7 bases fit TRBD2. The CDR3 extends over 14 amino acids. V lost 3 bases and J lost 2; bases outside the gene matches: 4. The V gene's germline CDR1 is SGHTA and CDR2 FQGNSA. The chain's CDR3 is CASSFSGGPYEQYF. Here the CDR3 DNA reads TGTGCCAGCAGCTTTTCGGGAGGTCCCTACGAGCAGTACTTC.

This chain's CDR3 is CASSPGDNYGYTF. CDR3 DNA: TGTGCCAGCTCACCCGGGGACAACTATGGCTACACCTTC. The chain joins TRBV18 to TRBJ1-2; D is perhaps TRBD1 (5 bases). CDR3 length: 13 amino acids. The germline CDR1 and CDR2 sequences are KGHSH and LQKENI. Trimming left V 3 bases short and J 2 bases short, with 7 bases between.

V gene TRBV11-2 combines with J gene TRBJ2-7; TRBD2 matches 11 bases. In germline, CDR1 is SGHAT, CDR2 FQNNGV. This CDR3 has 17 residues. Germline trimming cut 1 base from V and 8 bases from J; bases unmatched to any gene: 13. DNA of the CDR3: TGTGCCAGCAGCTTAGGTAACCCCGGGACTAGCGGTTTCAAGCAGTACTTC. It encodes CASSLGNPGTSGFKQYF.

CDR3 in amino acids: CAIPRQHEKLFF. CDR3 nucleotides: TGTGCCATCCCGAGACAGCATGAAAAACTGTTTTTT. V usage is TRBV25-1 and J usage is TRBJ1-4, with a tentative D call TRBD1 (5 bases). The CDR3 spans 12 residues. Trimming removed 10 bases from V and 6 bases from J, with 12 bases in between. The germline CDR1 and CDR2 sequences are MGHDK and SYGVNS.

The V and J genes are TRBV29-1 and TRBJ2-3; tentative D call: TRBD2 (7 bases). This CDR3 is built from 14 residues. Trimming stripped 3 bases from V and 1 base from J, with 11 bases between. In germline, CDR1 is SQVTM, CDR2 ANQGSEA. CDR3 DNA sequence: TGCAGCGTTGATCGGGGGGCCGGCACAGATACGCAGTATTTT. This translates into CSVDRGAGTDTQYF.